The 6 T cell receptor beta chains below were found in one sample sequenced in a study of blood T cells in healthy people across ages. A J-beta primer mix and a sample-barcoded 5' primer were used in a second PCR of about 7 to 12 cycles. In TCRdb, the 5' RACE reads were re-called with MiXCR into one record per CDR3 protein. Of about a million distinct CDR3 sequences in the sample, under 40% are singletons; the top ten hold around 13%. Sample: blood. The receptors shown here come from a man younger than 35 in good health.

This clonotype was seen ten or more times. The V and J genes are TRBV12-3 or TRBV12-4 and TRBJ2-2, with D perhaps matching TRBD1 or TRBD2 (6 bases each). CDR3 size: 14 residues. With 6 bases removed from V and 4 bases from J, the gap between germline ends came to 12 bases. CDR3 nucleotides: TGTGCCAGCAGCCTAGGAGGGGGCACCGGGGAGCTGTTTTTT. Protein: CASSLGGGTGELFF.

This clonotype was detected only a few times. V gene TRBV14 combines with J gene TRBJ1-2; D gene unclear. CDR3 size: 16 residues. From germline, CDR1 is SGHDN and CDR2 FVKESK. The V gene lost 5 bases and the J gene lost 4 bases, with 20 bases spanning the gap. CDR3 bases: TGTGCCAGCAGCTATAGCCCGGGAGTAGGATTCTATGGCTACACCTTC. It is translated as CASSYSPGVGFYGYTF.

With regard to this clonotype: This may come from a read error, since a much larger clone is one base off. This rearrangement joins TRBV10-3 to TRBJ2-3, with 10 bases lining up with TRBD2. Germline CDR1 reads ENHRY; CDR2 reads SYGVKD. This CDR3 has 16 residues. The ends lost 6 bases at V and 0 bases at J; junction bases unmatched: 6. CDR3 sequence reads: CAISGLAVISTDTQYF. The CDR3 DNA reads as TGTGCCATCAGCGGACTAGCGGTGATTAGCACAGATACGCAGTATTTT.

There are a few counts of this clonotype. The V and J genes are TRBV6-5 and TRBJ1-2; 9 bases fit TRBD1. V was pared by 10 bases and J by 3 bases, with 12 bases of the junction left unmatched. CDR1 and CDR2 (germline): MNHEY, SVGAGI. The CDR3 loop spans 15 amino acids. CDR3 amino acids: CATRTGVSFDYGYTF. Written as DNA, the CDR3 is TGTGCCACCCGGACAGGGGTATCCTTTGACTATGGCTACACCTTC.

This sequence joins TRBV12-3 or TRBV12-4 and TRBJ1-5, with D uncertain. The CDR3 length is 15 residues. Deletions cut 5 bases from V and 0 bases from J, with 11 bases between. The CDR3 coding sequence is TGTGCCAGCAGTCCCAGGCCCTATAGCAATCAGCCCCAGCATTTT. It yields the protein CASSPRPYSNQPQHF.

As for this clonotype: A read error may be the cause here, since a much bigger clone is one base away. The CDR3, as DNA: TGTGCCAGCAGCCAAGATTCCAGTACCCAGGAGCAGTTCTTC. Translation: CASSQDSSTQEQFF. This chain uses TRBV4-2 with TRBJ2-1; D unclear. The length of the CDR3 is 14 residues. V was trimmed by 0 bases and J by 10 bases, leaving 13 bases between them. Germline lookup yields CDR1 LGHNA and CDR2 YNFKEQ.